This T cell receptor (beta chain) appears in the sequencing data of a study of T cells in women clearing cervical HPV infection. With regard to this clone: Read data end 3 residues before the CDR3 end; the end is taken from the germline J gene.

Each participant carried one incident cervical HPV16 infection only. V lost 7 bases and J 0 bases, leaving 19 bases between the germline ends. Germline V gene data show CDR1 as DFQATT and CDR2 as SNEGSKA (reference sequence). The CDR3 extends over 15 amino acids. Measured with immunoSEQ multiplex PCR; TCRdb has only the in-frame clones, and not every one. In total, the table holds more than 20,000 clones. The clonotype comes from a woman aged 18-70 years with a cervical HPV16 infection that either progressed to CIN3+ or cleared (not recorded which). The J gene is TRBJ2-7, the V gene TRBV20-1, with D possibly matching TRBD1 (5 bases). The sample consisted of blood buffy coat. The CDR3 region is CSVPLGADSSYEQYF. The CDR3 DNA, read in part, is TGCAGTGTCCCCCTTGGGGCTGATAGCTCCTACGAG.